This TCR beta chain is from a study of OX40 agonist ivuxolimab in advanced cancers. Study-wide context: A mean age of roughly 60 years, range about 20 to 90, was recorded, and approximately 85% were male. Partial response was recorded in three patients: one hepatocellular carcinoma and two cutaneous melanoma cases. Whole-study findings and limits: Circulating CD4+ and CD8+ T cells showed clonal expansion by week 6 at 0.1 to 3.0 mg/kg. The study did not work out the antigen specificity of the expanded peripheral T cells.

Profiling relied on immunoSEQ multiplex PCR, and the TCRdb table lists in-frame clones only, not all of them. This sample carries roughly 80,000 clones, around four fifths of them seen once, and the ten largest clones take about 0.8%. This clone was found once. Its target is unknown. The trim removed 0 bases at V and 6 bases at J, leaving 8 bases unmatched. This CDR3 comprises 14 residues. The germline V gene encodes CDR1 GTSNPN and CDR2 SVGIG (reference sequence). The chain uses TRBV30 and TRBJ2-7; 7 bases align to TRBD1. The sample consisted of CD4+ or CD8+ T cells sorted from blood, taken in a trial of the OX40 agonist ivuxolimab. The origin of this receptor is an adult with an advanced solid tumor such as melanoma, head and neck, liver or kidney cancer. The CDR3 reads CAWSVPVYRGEQYF. DNA of the CDR3: TGTGCCTGGAGTGTACCTGTCTACAGGGGCGAGCAGTACTTC.